This entry concerns a single TCR beta chain. No cognate antigen has been identified for it. It has no much larger one-base neighbor in the sample; base qualities were not kept. In the same sample, other DNA sequences code for this CDR3. This record comes from a study of shared clonotypes between healthy human individuals (dated by TCRdb to about 2020). About the study as a whole: The cohort included three men and a couple of women between 18 and 49 years of age. Per donor, three plates each were used for CD4 naive and CD4 memory, two for CD8 naive, and one for CD8 memory. The study deeply sequenced blood TCR repertoires of about five healthy adults to estimate repertoire size and the extent of clonotype sharing between individuals. Libraries were prepared and TCR repertoires were sequenced by different laboratories using diverse techniques, in order to increase sequencing depth and limit assay-specific biases. Per donor, leukapheresis produced somewhere between about 0.94 and 9.5 billion PBMCs. On the study overall, not on this receptor specifically: Based on pairwise subsampling, the degree of clonotype sharing among donors was expected to be affected by sequencing depth. Across a few donors, around 5.4% of naive CD4, roughly 3.8% of naive CD8, 2% to 2.5% of memory CD4, and about 0.44% of memory CD8 clonotypes were shared. The genetic and exposure-history diversity represented was limited by the small number of donors. Larger estimated clonotype richness was generally found for naive subsets than for memory subsets. Sampling was limited to blood, and TCR repertoires in tissue likely differ from TCR repertoires in blood. Incomplete sequencing was indicated by rarefaction of sorted-subset datasets, despite the large sequencing depth. Compared with non-shared clonotypes, clonotypes shared by all four sorted-subset donors had higher generation probabilities.

TCR CDR3 regions were amplified from genomic DNA by multiplex PCR using the deep immunoSEQ assay. Extracted genomic DNA from each cell subset was distributed evenly across all wells of several immunoSEQ 96-well plates, and each plate was treated as a replicate. For sorted subsets, around 0.2 ug of genomic DNA, equivalent to around 31,000 T cell genomes, went into each replicate PCR. Purified libraries were quantified with a Qubit 3.0 fluorometer, sized on a Bioanalyzer 2100, and re-quantified with the KAPA Library Quantification kit. Every immunoSEQ 96-well plate was sequenced on a dedicated single-read 150-cycle Illumina NextSeq 550 flow cell. Concerning the study's data processing: The immunoSEQ output contained only junctional sequences without quality scores, so filtering could not match that applied to full-length reads. To assign V/J genes and CDR3, sequences were annotated using PyIR, a Python wrapper for IgBLAST v1.9, with IMGT germline references. Any read was removed if the V/J assignment was weak (E-value above 1e-6), the CDR3 was missing, or the read contained stop codons, out-of-frame junctions, or ambiguous translated residues. V3J clonotypes were defined as sequences sharing the same inferred V gene, J gene, and CDR3 amino acid sequence. Percentage overlap between repertoires was calculated by dividing the number of shared unique clonotypes by the size of the smaller repertoire. Three approaches were used to assess repertoire richness: RTK rarefaction, the Chao1 estimator, and Recon v2.1 estimates of unobserved clonotypes. Generation probabilities for all TCRbeta clonotypes obtained by the gDNA method from a handful of donors were computed using OLGA. This is the immuneACCESS table as TCRdb keeps it, with only in-frame sequences that have V and J called. A part of the clones is gone; compared with another copy, unresolved V genes explain less than half, and the rest is unexplained. V, J and clone size were drawn from that table, and D and trimming were deduced from the DNA. The sample table holds millions of clones, of which approximately 95% were seen once. About 0.41% of the sample is held by the ten biggest clonotypes.

Healthy HIV-negative adults with no recently reported acute infections or vaccinations were included as donors. All donors were Caucasian adults living in Nashville, Tennessee, USA. Magnetic negative selection was used to enrich CD4+ T cells, after which naive cells were positively selected on CD45RA and the negative fraction became the memory subset. Blood was collected by leukapheresis, and PBMCs were isolated by Ficoll-Histopaque density gradient centrifugation and then cryopreserved in liquid nitrogen vapor phase. Analytical flow cytometry was used to check the purity and quantity of each magnetically sorted T cell population. Genomic DNA was isolated from every sorted fraction and measured by UV absorbance on a Nanodrop 2000c. Per the germline V gene (reference sequence), LNHDA is the CDR1 and SQIVND is the CDR2. The junction carries 9 bases between V and J, which are trimmed by 4 bases and 2 bases respectively. From its cysteine to its phenylalanine, the CDR3 spans 13 amino acids. This entry keeps only the CDR3 DNA: 39 bases, framed from base 1.

The receptor was isolated from a man between 18 and 29 years old in good health. Some clones in this sample may be carry-over from other donors' samples. Sequences were obtained from naive CD4+ T cells from PBMCs. The meaning of the sample's cell subset or site label: CD45RA+ positively selected. The rearrangement joined TRBV19 to TRBJ2-7; TRBD2 is a weak D gene call, 5 bases matching. The CDR3 amino acid sequence is: CASSTTRAYEQYF. The DNA is TGTGCCAGTAGTACCACTAGAGCCTACGAGCAGTACTTC.